This T cell receptor beta chain was found in a study of blood T cell repertoires in COVID-19. Background on the study: Acute-phase and convalescent COVID-19 samples originated in the United States, Italy and Spain. PBMCs, B-cell-depleted T cells, or T cells provided the cDNA or gDNA that made up the material.

Per the authors' pipeline: Amplified reference gene primers provided the basis for estimating nucleated cell counts. The data were produced by immunoSEQ multiplex PCR, yet TCRdb's version contains in-frame clones alone and is incomplete. V and J calls and clone size are as listed in that table; D and trimming were resolved from the DNA. This table holds 81,000 or so clones, 75% to 90% found once. The CDR3 runs 16 residues. Germline-derived CDR1 and CDR2 are LGHDT and YNNKEL (reference sequence). Trimming removed 6 bases from V and 1 base from J; junction bases left unmatched: 12. Sequencing was done on a sample of peripheral blood. The TCR originated in a man aged 70-80 years with active or convalescent COVID-19. This chain uses TRBV3-1 (or the pseudogene TRBV3-2) with TRBJ2-7; 7 bases map to TRBD1. This CDR3 is CASRPIPGQSSYEQYF. CDR3 nucleotide sequence: TGTGCCAGCAGACCCATCCCGGGACAGTCTTCCTACGAGCAGTACTTC.